The present TCR beta chain was sequenced within a study of cytomegalovirus exposure and HLA in healthy donors. Germline-derived CDR1 and CDR2 are SGDLS and YYNGEE. This CDR3 has 17 residues. V shed 3 bases and J 4 bases; nucleotides not matched to a gene: 8. Only a few counts were recorded for this clone. Its antigen is not known. Healthy bone marrow donors supplied every sample. Study-level results: V- and J-gene trimming of TCR beta was linked (in a later analysis) to a missense DCLRE1C variant. About 87% or about 30% of the time was how often most TCR beta V segments were productive, according to an earlier analysis. Apparent HLA restriction characterized most CMV-associated TCR beta chains in a later analysis.

60 Vbeta and 13 Jbeta primers were used in PCR. Repertoires were generated with immunoSEQ multiplex PCR, while TCRdb's copy carries only in-frame clones and drops some. The sample consists of fewer than 200,000 clones, around a tenth of them appearing once. The receptor was derived from a woman aged 25 to 39 in good health and CMV-seropositive. The J gene is TRBJ2-3, the V gene TRBV9; TRBD2 agrees at 13 bases. Material for sequencing was PBMCs. The CDR3 region has the DNA TGTGCCAGCAGCGCGCGGACTAGCGGGAGATCAGCAGATACGCAGTATTTT. Protein: CASSARTSGRSADTQYF.